The 7 T cell receptor beta chains below were found in one sample sequenced in a study of T cell repertoires in cytomegalovirus infection. Each CDR3 protein gets one entry after TCRdb re-called the reads with MiXCR. The sample contains approximately 170,000 distinct CDR3 sequences, roughly 15% of which appear only once. Sample: CD8+ T cells from PBMCs. Every receptor here comes from a human donor in good health (CMV status not recorded). Some clones in this sample may be carry-over from other donors' samples.

This chain connects TRBV14 to TRBJ1-2; D possibly corresponds to TRBD1 (6 bases). V was shortened by 2 bases and J by 4 bases, with 14 bases between the two germline ends. From germline, CDR1 is SGHDN and CDR2 FVKESK. CDR3 length: 15 amino acids. Written as DNA, the CDR3 is TGTGCCAGCAGCCAACCGGACAGACCATCCTATGGCTACACCTTC. It codes for CASSQPDRPSYGYTF. Variable domain in full (rest from reference TRBV14 and TRBJ1-2): EAGVTQFPSHSVIEKGQTVTLRCDPISGHDNLYWYRRVMGKEIKFLLHFVKESKQDESGMPNNRFLAERTGGTYSTLKVQPAELEDSGVYFCASSQPDRPSYGYTFGSGTRLTVV.

The rearrangement links TRBV7-9 to TRBJ1-2, with 8 bases lining up with TRBD1. CDR3 length equals 14 residues. Trimming took 6 bases from V and 4 from J; bases not matched to a gene: 7. Germline assignment: CDR1 SEHNR and CDR2 FQNEAQ (reference sequence). Written as DNA, the CDR3 is TGTGCCAGCAGTACACAGGGGGATCGCTATGGCTACACCTTC. The encoded protein is CASSTQGDRYGYTF.

This chain links TRBV4-2 with TRBJ2-1; either TRBD1 or TRBD2 may supply D (6 bases each). V was clipped by 4 bases and J by 5 bases, with 21 bases between them. Germline assignment: CDR1 LGHNA and CDR2 YNFKEQ. This CDR3 region has 17 residues. CDR3 amino acids: CASSPGEQGGPNNEQFF. The CDR3 coding sequence is TGTGCCAGCAGCCCCGGGGAACAGGGAGGTCCGAACAATGAGCAGTTCTTC.

This clonotype has a count of ten or more. The V and J genes are TRBV5-5 and TRBJ2-1; D gene unclear. The germline V and J ends were trimmed by 0 bases and 9 bases, with 7 bases remaining between them. Germline V CDR1 and CDR2: SGHKS, YYEKEE (reference sequence). The length of the CDR3 is 12 residues. The CDR3 bases are TGTGCCAGCAGCTTGGGGGTAGTTGAGCAGTTCTTC. It yields the protein CASSLGVVEQFF.

The V call is TRBV7-9, the J call TRBJ2-3, with D possibly being TRBD2 (6 bases). V gave up 4 bases and J gave up 3 bases, with 11 bases separating them. Looked up from germline, CDR1 is SEHNR and CDR2 is FQNEAQ (reference sequence). CDR3 length: 14 residues. The CDR3 protein is CASSSAGLTDTQYF. The CDR3 DNA follows: TGTGCCAGCAGCTCGGCGGGGCTAACAGATACGCAGTATTTT.

The table lists this clonotype with a few counts. A read error may produce the germline difference seen at one junction end. The genes are TRBV15 and TRBJ2-7, with TRBD2 matching 7 bases. Germline V lookup: CDR1 LNHNV, CDR2 YYDKDF (reference sequence). The CDR3 spans 14 residues. CDR3 DNA: TGTGCCACCAGTAAAAGCGGGACTTCCTACGGGCAGTACTTC. It codes for CATSKSGTSYGQYF. The full variable domain, its missing parts supplied by reference TRBV15 and TRBJ2-7, is DAMVIQNPRYQVTQFGKPVTLSCSQTLNHNVMYWYQQKSSQAPKLLFHYYDKDFNNEADTPDNFQSRRPNTSFCFLDIRSPGLGDTAMYLCATSKSGTSYGQYFGPGTRLTVT.

This chain joins TRBV6-6 and TRBJ2-1; D is unclear. The CDR3 is 13 amino acids. Germline lookup yields CDR1 MNHNY and CDR2 SVGAGI (reference sequence). Trimming took 2 bases from V and 3 from J, leaving 5 bases between them. The CDR3 sequence is CASSYNFYNEQFF. In nucleotides, the CDR3 is TGTGCCAGCAGTTACAACTTCTACAATGAGCAGTTCTTC.